A selection of T cell receptor beta chains follows, all from one sample in a study of blood T cell repertoires in COVID-19. The repertoire was sequenced with immunoSEQ multiplex PCR; TCRdb's copy has only in-frame clones and lacks some. The sample lists about 140,000 clones, 70% to 80% seen once, with 4.5% in the top ten. The sequenced sample was peripheral blood. Receptor source: a woman aged 80 or over with active or convalescent COVID-19. The CDR3 runs from the conserved cysteine through the conserved F or W. The order of the fields is V gene, clone size, J gene, D gene, CDR3 protein, CDR3 DNA. The D gene is left open where the match is weak. Part of the rows lack a size; the others show once, few, many or a class for expanded clones.

TRBV5-1	.	TRBJ2-2	.	CASKLQGGTGELFF	TGCGCCAGCAAATTGCAGGGTGGCACCGGGGAGCTGTTTTTT
TRBV2	.	TRBJ1-2	.	CASRDSAYGYTF	TGTGCCAGCAGGGACAGCGCGTATGGCTACACCTTC
TRBV21-1	.	TRBJ1-3	.	CASNLTGRLRGNTIYF	TGTGCCAGCAACCTGACAGGGAGGCTACGGGGAAACACCATATATTTT
TRBV2	.	TRBJ1-5	.	CASAKNGGAQPQHF	TGTGCCAGCGCTAAGAATGGGGGGGCCCAGCCCCAGCATTTT
TRBV4-1	.	TRBJ2-7	.	CASSQQGPGYEQYF	TGCGCCAGCAGCCAACAGGGGCCTGGCTACGAGCAGTACTTC
TRBV28	.	TRBJ1-1	TRBD1	CASTPGGAYTEAFF	TGTGCCAGCACCCCAGGGGGCGCATACACTGAAGCTTTCTTT
TRBV11-2	.	TRBJ2-1	TRBD1	CASSLDRGLNNEQFF	TGTGCCAGCAGCTTGGACAGGGGGCTGAACAATGAGCAGTTCTTC
TRBV29-1	.	TRBJ2-2	TRBD1	CSGGRDRDTGELFF	TGCAGCGGGGGAAGGGACAGGGATACCGGGGAGCTGTTTTTT
TRBV4-1	few	TRBJ2-7	TRBD1	CASSQVSGQGIEQYF	TGCGCCAGCAGCCAAGTTTCGGGACAGGGTATCGAGCAGTACTTC
TRBV2	.	TRBJ2-1	TRBD2	CASRTSGGWYEQFF	TGTGCCAGCAGGACTAGCGGGGGGTGGTACGAGCAGTTCTTC
TRBV7-9	.	TRBJ1-4	.	CASSFYSTNEKLFF	TGTGCCAGCAGCTTTTACAGTACTAATGAAAAACTGTTTTTT
TRBV18	few	TRBJ2-3	.	CASSRGADTQYF	TGTGCCAGCTCCAGGGGCGCGGATACGCAGTATTTT
TRBV18	once	TRBJ1-2	TRBD1	CASSPRQGARYGYTF	TGTGCCAGCTCACCGAGACAGGGGGCGAGATATGGCTACACCTTC
TRBV5-4	.	TRBJ1-4	.	CASSSWASEKLFF	TGTGCCAGCAGCTCCTGGGCCAGCGAAAAACTGTTTTTT
TRBV10-3	.	TRBJ1-2	.	CAISSTGGANYGYTF	TGTGCCATCAGTTCGACAGGCGGAGCTAACTATGGCTACACCTTC
TRBV28	.	TRBJ1-5	.	CASSLLSQPQHF	TGTGCCAGCAGTTTATTGAGCCAGCCCCAGCATTTT
TRBV5-6	.	TRBJ1-2	.	CASSSAHYGYGYTF	TGTGCCAGCAGCTCCGCACATTATGGCTATGGCTACACCTTC
TRBV7-2	.	TRBJ1-4	.	CASSTQQGNNEKLFF	TGTGCCAGCAGCACCCAACAGGGTAATAATGAAAAACTGTTTTTT
TRBV3-1/TRBV3-2	.	TRBJ2-7	.	CASSQELGPSSYEQYF	TGTGCCAGCAGCCAAGAACTGGGCCCGAGCTCCTACGAGCAGTACTTC
TRBV18	once	TRBJ2-7	.	CASTLDLGLRHEQYF	TGTGCCAGCACCCTTGACTTGGGTTTACGACACGAGCAGTACTTC
TRBV5-1	.	TRBJ1-1	.	CASSLGALGTEAFF	TGCGCCAGCAGCTTGGGGGCGTTGGGTACTGAAGCTTTCTTT
TRBV7-6	few	TRBJ2-2	.	CASSLRGGLDTGELFF	TGTGCCAGCTCACTTAGGGGGGGCCTAGACACCGGGGAGCTGTTTTTT
TRBV10-2	.	TRBJ1-6	TRBD1	CASGQTGWDSPLHF	TGCGCCAGCGGACAGACAGGGTGGGATTCACCCCTCCACTTT
TRBV3-1/TRBV3-2	.	TRBJ2-7	.	CASSGRGYEQYF	TGTGCCAGCAGCGGAAGGGGGTACGAGCAGTACTTC
TRBV12-5	.	TRBJ2-1	TRBD2	CASGFSAGEEQFF	TGTGCTAGTGGTTTTTCAGCGGGGGAAGAGCAGTTCTTC
TRBV25-1	.	TRBJ1-4	.	CASSETSTVFEKLFF	TGTGCCAGCAGTGAAACTTCGACAGTGTTTGAAAAACTGTTTTTT
TRBV4-1	few	TRBJ1-4	.	CASSQTGSTNEKLFF	TGCGCCAGCAGCCAAACAGGTTCAACTAATGAAAAACTGTTTTTT